This T cell receptor (beta chain) is drawn from a study of blood T cell repertoires in COVID-19. Study-wide context: The cDNA or gDNA used as material had been derived from T cells, B-cell-depleted T cells, or PBMCs.

The CDR3 is 14 residues long. Trimming took 5 bases from V and 5 from J; bases not matched to a gene: 5. CDR1 MDHEN and CDR2 SYDVKM come from the germline V gene. Original methodology: How many nucleated cells were present was estimated from reference gene primer amplification. The assay was immunoSEQ multiplex PCR, and TCRdb's table has in-frame clones only and misses some. V and J calls and clone size follow that table, whereas D and trimming were derived from the DNA. Here the sample spans about 68,000 clones, more than 80% being singletons. The source is a man aged 45-65 years with acute or convalescent COVID-19. The chain employs TRBV28 and TRBJ1-2; 10 bases line up with TRBD1. The sample consisted of peripheral blood. CDR3 sequence reads: CASSQDRGDYGYTF. For the CDR3, the DNA is TGTGCCAGCAGTCAGGACAGGGGGGATTATGGCTACACCTTC.